This T cell receptor (beta chain) was sequenced in a study of T cells in Graves' hyperthyroidism and ophthalmopathy. This clonotype was seen many times. The CDR3 has 15 amino acids. Germline CDR1 MNHNS, CDR2 SASEGT. The J segment lost 0 bases and the V segment lost 6 bases, leaving 4 bases of the junction unmatched. RNA transcripts yielded amplified TCR beta CDR3 regions. First-round RT-PCR with HTBI primers amplified the TCR CDR3 region. TCRdb re-called the multiplex PCR reads through MiXCR, storing one row per CDR3 protein. The profile shows about 500,000 distinct CDR3 sequences, approximately 14% of them singletons.

The chain links TRBV6-1 to TRBJ2-1; 8 nucleotides align to TRBD2. The source material was blood. The sequence was collected from a woman younger than 35 with Graves' hyperthyroidism. The DNA of the CDR3 is TGTGCCAGCAGGAGGGGGACTAGCTCCTACAATGAGCAGTTCTTC. Protein product: CASRRGTSSYNEQFF.